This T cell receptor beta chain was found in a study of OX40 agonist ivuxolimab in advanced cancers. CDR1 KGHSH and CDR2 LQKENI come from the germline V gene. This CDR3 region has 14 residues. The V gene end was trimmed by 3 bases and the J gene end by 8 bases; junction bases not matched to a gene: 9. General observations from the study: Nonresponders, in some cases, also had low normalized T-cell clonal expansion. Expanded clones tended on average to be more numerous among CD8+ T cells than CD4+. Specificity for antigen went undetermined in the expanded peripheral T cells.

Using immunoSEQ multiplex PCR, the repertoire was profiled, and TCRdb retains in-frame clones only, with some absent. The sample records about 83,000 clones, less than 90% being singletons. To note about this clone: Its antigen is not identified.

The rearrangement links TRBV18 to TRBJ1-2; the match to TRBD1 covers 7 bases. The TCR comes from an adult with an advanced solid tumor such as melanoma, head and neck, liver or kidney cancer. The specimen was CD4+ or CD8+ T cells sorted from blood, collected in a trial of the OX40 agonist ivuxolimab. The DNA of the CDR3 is TGTGCCAGCTCACCCCTGACAGGGCCGGGCGGCTACACCTTC. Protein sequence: CASSPLTGPGGYTF. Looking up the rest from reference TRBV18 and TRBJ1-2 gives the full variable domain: NAGVMQNPRHLVRRRGQEARLRCSPMKGHSHVYWYRQLPEEGLKFMVYLQKENIIDESGMPKERFSAEFPKEGPSILRIQQVVRGDSAAYFCASSPLTGPGGYTFGSGTRLTVV.